This T cell receptor (beta chain) stems from a study of PD-1 blockade in classical Hodgkin lymphoma. The table came from immunoSEQ multiplex PCR; TCRdb's copy has only in-frame clones and leaves some out. The profile shows 24,000 or so clones, roughly nine tenths of them singletons. The V end lost 5 bases, the J end lost 1 base, and 8 bases lay between the germline ends. Germline CDR1 reads MNHNS; CDR2 reads SASEGT. This CDR3 has 13 residues. Time point given: newly diagnosed, previously untreated cHL patient sample. The study purified CD4+ T cells from thawed PBMCs using magnetic negative selection. Sequences were obtained from CD4+ T cells from blood. This chain joins TRBV6-1 and TRBJ1-1; no definite D call. The TCR was taken from a human donor with classical Hodgkin lymphoma. Here the CDR3 reads CASSLTGNTEAFF. Here the CDR3 DNA reads TGTGCCAGCAGTCTGACGGGGAACACTGAAGCTTTCTTT.